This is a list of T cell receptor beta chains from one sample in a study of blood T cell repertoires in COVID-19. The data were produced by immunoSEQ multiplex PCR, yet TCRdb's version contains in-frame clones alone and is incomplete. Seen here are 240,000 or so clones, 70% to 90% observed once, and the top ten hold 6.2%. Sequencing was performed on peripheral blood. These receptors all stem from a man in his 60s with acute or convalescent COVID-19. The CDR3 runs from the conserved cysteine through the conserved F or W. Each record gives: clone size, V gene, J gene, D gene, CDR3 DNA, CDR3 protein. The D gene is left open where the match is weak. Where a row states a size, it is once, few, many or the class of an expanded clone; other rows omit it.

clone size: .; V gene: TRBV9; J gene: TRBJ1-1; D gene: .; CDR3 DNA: TGTGCCAGCAGCGTCTCAGGGTCAGGGGCGGGAGCTGAAGCTTTCTTT; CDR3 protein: CASSVSGSGAGAEAFF
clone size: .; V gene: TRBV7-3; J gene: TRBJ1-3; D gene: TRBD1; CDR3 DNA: TGTGCCAGCAGCTATCCCTCAGGGGGCGATTTAGAGAACACCATATATTTT; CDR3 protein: CASSYPSGGDLENTIYF
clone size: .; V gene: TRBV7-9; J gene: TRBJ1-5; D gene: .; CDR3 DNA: TGTGCCAGCAGCTTAGCGGTGGGGCCTATGAATCAGCCCCAGCATTTT; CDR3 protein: CASSLAVGPMNQPQHF
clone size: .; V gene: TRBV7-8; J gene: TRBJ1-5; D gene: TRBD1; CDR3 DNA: TGTGCCAGCAGCCAATCGAAAGGACAGGTACGAAATCAGCCCCAGCATTTT; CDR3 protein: CASSQSKGQVRNQPQHF
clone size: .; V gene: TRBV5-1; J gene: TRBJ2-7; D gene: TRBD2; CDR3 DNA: TGCGCCAGCCGCGACAGCGGGAGCTCCTACGAGCAGTACTTC; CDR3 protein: CASRDSGSSYEQYF
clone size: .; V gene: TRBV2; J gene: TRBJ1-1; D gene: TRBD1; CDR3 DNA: TGTGCCAGCAGTGATCCGACAGGGACCCCTGAAGCTTTCTTT; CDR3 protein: CASSDPTGTPEAFF
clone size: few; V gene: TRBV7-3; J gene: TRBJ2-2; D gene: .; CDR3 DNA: TGTGCCAGCAGGACGCAGGGGAACACCGGGGAGCTGTTTTTT; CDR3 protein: CASRTQGNTGELFF
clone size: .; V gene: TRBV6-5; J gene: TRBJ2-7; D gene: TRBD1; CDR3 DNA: TGTGCCAGCAGTCCAACAGGGGGTCACGAGCAGTACTTC; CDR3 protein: CASSPTGGHEQYF
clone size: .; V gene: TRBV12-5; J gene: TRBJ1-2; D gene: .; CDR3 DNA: TGTGCTAGCACGAGGTCAGGCGGGACGAGCGGCTACACCTTC; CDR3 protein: CASTRSGGTSGYTF
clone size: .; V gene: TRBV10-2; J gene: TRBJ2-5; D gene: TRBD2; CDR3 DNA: TGCGCCAGCAGTGAGCTAGCGGGTCGGGAGACCCAGTACTTC; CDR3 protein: CASSELAGRETQYF
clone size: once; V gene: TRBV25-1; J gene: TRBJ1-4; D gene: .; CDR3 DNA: TGTGCCAGCAGGTATTCAACTAATGAAAAACTGTTTTTT; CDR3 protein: CASRYSTNEKLFF